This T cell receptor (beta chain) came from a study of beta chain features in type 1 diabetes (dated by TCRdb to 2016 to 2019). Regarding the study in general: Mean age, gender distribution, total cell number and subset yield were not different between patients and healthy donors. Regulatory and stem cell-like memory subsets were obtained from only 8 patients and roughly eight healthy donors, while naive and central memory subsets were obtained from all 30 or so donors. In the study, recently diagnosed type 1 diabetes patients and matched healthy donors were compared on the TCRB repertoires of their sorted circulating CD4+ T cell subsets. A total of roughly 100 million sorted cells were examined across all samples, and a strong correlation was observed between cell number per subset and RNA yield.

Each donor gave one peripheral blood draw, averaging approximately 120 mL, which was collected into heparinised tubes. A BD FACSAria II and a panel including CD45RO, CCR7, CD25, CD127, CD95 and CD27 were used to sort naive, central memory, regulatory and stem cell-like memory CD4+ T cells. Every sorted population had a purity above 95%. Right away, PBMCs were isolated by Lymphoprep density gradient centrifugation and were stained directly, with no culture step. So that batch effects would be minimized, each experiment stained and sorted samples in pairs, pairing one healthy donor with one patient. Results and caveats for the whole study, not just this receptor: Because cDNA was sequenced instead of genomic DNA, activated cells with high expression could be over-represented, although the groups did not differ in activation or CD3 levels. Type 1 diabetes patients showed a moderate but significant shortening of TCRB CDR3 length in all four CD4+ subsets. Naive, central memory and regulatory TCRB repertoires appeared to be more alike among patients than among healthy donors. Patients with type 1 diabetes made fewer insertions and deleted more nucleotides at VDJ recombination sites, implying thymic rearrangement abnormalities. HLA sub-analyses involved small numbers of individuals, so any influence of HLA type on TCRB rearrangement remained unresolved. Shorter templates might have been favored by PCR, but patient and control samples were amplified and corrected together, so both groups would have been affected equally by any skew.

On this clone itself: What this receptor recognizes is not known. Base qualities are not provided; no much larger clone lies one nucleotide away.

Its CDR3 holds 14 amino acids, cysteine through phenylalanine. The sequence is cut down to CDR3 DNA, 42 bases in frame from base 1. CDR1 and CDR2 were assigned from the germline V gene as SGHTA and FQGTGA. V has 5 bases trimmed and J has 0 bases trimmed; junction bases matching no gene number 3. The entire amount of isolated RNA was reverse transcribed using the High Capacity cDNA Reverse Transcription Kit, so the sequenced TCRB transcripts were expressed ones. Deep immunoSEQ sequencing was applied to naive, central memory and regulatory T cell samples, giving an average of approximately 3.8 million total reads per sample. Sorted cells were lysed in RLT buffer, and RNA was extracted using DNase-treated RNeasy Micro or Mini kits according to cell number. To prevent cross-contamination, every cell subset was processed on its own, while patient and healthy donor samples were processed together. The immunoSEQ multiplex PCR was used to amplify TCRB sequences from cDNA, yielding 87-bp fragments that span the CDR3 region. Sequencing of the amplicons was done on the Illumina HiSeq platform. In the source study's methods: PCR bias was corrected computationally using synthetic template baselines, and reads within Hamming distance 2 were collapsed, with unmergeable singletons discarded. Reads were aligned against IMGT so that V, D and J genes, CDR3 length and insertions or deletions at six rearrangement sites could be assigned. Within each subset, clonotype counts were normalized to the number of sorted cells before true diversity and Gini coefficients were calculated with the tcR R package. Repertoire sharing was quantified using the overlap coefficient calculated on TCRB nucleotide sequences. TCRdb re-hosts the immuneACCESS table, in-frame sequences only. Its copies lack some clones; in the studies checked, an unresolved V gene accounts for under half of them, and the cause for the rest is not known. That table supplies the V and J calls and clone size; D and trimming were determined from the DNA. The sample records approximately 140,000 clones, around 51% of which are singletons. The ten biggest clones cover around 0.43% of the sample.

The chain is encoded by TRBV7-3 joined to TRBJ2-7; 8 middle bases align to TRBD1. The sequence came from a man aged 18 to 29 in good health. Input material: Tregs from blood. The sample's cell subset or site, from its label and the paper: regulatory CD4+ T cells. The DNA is TGTGCCAGCAGCCCCGACAGGGGCTCCTACGAGCAGTACTTC. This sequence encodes CASSPDRGSYEQYF.